The sequence of this TCR beta chain was determined in a study of blood T cells in healthy people across ages. The use of a sample-barcoded 5' primer and a J-beta primer mix characterized a second PCR of about 7 to 12 cycles. TCRdb independently ran MiXCR on the 5' RACE reads; one entry per CDR3 protein. This sample has 800,000 to 950,000 distinct CDR3 sequences, with about 44% found just once. In the case of this clonotype: The target antigen is unknown.

Whole-study findings and limits: While age rose, TCR beta diversity per million T cells dropped in a roughly linear way. Fewer expanded clones and more diversity marked long-lived versus aged donors.

The sample was blood. The clonotype comes from a man aged 25-45 years in good health.

CDR3 sequence reads: CASRGEGSTYEQYF. The CDR3 DNA sequence: TGTGCCAGCAGAGGGGAGGGTTCTACCTACGAGCAGTACTTC. The chain has TRBV25-1 and TRBJ2-7, with TRBD2 matching over 7 bases. After removal of 6 bases from V and 2 bases from J, the junction contained 7 bases not matched to a gene. The germline gives CDR1 MGHDK, CDR2 SYGVNS. The CDR3 has 14 amino acids.